What follows are 17 T cell receptor beta chains derived from one specimen sequenced in a study of blood T cell repertoires in COVID-19. Sequenced by immunoSEQ multiplex PCR; TCRdb stores in-frame clones only, minus some. The sample carries more than 300,000 clones, roughly four fifths recorded once. Material: PBMCs or T cells enriched from blood (not recorded which). The origin of the receptors is a woman between 50 and 59 years old who had recovered from COVID-19.

The chain links TRBV25-1 to TRBJ1-6; TRBD1 aligns across 7 bases. Germline lookup yields CDR1 MGHDK and CDR2 SYGVNS. Germline trimming cut 4 bases from V and 6 bases from J; bases unmatched to any gene: 3. This CDR3 has 14 amino acids. This chain's CDR3 is CASSAPGGNSPLHF. The CDR3 bases are TGTGCCAGCAGTGCACCAGGGGGTAATTCACCCCTCCACTTT.

The chain couples TRBV7-8 to TRBJ2-1, with D hard to call. Germline V lookup: CDR1 SGHVS, CDR2 FQNEAQ. Trimming stripped 3 bases from V and 3 bases from J, with 12 bases between. The length of the CDR3 is 15 residues. The CDR3 region has the DNA TGTGCCAGCAGCTTGGTTTACGCCAGCTACAATGAGCAGTTCTTC. This gives the protein CASSLVYASYNEQFF.

In DNA form, the CDR3 reads TGTGCCAGCAGCCTACAGGGGACTAGCGGGAGTGAGACCCAGTACTTC. The encoded protein is CASSLQGTSGSETQYF. This rearrangement joins TRBV9 to TRBJ2-5, with 14 bases aligning to TRBD2. CDR1 and CDR2 (germline): SGDLS, YYNGEE. The CDR3 spans 16 residues. With 4 bases clipped from V and 5 bases from J, the junction kept 7 bases outside the gene matches.

Ten or more counts support this clone. J is TRBJ1-4 and V is TRBV4-3; 9 positions match TRBD1. The CDR3 is made up of 15 amino acids. The V gene end was trimmed by 1 base and the J gene end by 8 bases; junction bases not matched to a gene: 5. Per the germline V gene, CDR1 is LGHNA and CDR2 is YSLEER. CDR3 residues: CASSQAGTGNEKLFF. As DNA, the CDR3 is TGCGCCAGCAGCCAAGCCGGGACAGGGAACGAAAAACTGTTTTTT.

The V call is TRBV27, the J call TRBJ1-1, with D possibly being TRBD1 (5 bases). Trimming left V 4 bases short and J 7 bases short, with 19 bases between. This CDR3 contains 15 residues. Germline V CDR1 and CDR2: MNHEY, SMNVEV (reference sequence). The CDR3 bases are TGTGCCAGCAGTTCCCCAGCTCCGGGGGGAAATGAAGCTTTCTTT. Protein sequence: CASSSPAPGGNEAFF.

The chain joins TRBV5-5 to TRBJ1-5; D not resolved. Per germline, CDR1 SGHKS and CDR2 YYEKEE (reference sequence). V shed 3 bases and J shed 6 bases, with 25 bases lying between them. This CDR3 region has 18 residues. CDR3 sequence: CASSSNDPTRGAIQPQHF. The CDR3 DNA is TGTGCCAGCAGCTCCAACGACCCGACACGGGGAGCGATTCAGCCCCAGCATTTT.

V is TRBV5-6 and J is TRBJ2-2; D not certain. The germline V gene has CDR1 SGHDT and CDR2 YYEEEE. This CDR3 contains 16 residues. Trimming removed 7 bases from V and 4 bases from J, with 20 bases in between. The DNA of the CDR3 is TGTGCCAGCGCTCTTTCGTGGCAGACTCTCACCGGGGAGCTGTTTTTT. Protein product: CASALSWQTLTGELFF.

The genes are TRBV27 and TRBJ2-1, with D maybe TRBD2 (6 bases). The V and J ends lost 0 bases and 4 bases respectively, with 10 bases between them. CDR1 is MNHEY, CDR2 SMNVEV, per germline (reference sequence). This CDR3 has 15 amino acids. CDR3: CASSLSAGRYNEQFF. Here the CDR3 DNA reads TGTGCCAGCAGTTTATCGGCAGGGAGGTACAATGAGCAGTTCTTC.

The rearrangement joins TRBV5-1 to TRBJ2-3, with 8 nucleotides matching TRBD2. The CDR3 length is 17 residues. The junction had 7 bases not matched to a gene; V was cut back by 0 bases and J by 1 base. Germline V gene sequence: CDR1 SGHRS, CDR2 YFSETQ. The CDR3 loop reads CASSLDASGGGTDTQYF. CDR3 DNA sequence: TGCGCCAGCAGCTTGGACGCAAGCGGGGGAGGCACAGATACGCAGTATTTT.

The rearrangement uses TRBV7-2 and TRBJ1-2; TRBD1 matches at 12 bases. The CDR3 runs 14 residues. Germline CDR1 and CDR2: SGHTA and FQGNSA. V was pared by 6 bases and J by 8 bases, with 7 bases of the junction left unmatched. The CDR3 sequence is CASSLRDRGRGYTF. The CDR3 nucleotides read TGTGCCAGCAGTCTGCGGGACAGGGGGCGAGGCTACACCTTC. The whole variable domain, filled in from reference TRBV7-2 and TRBJ1-2, reads GAGVSQSPSNKVTEKGKDVELRCDPISGHTALYWYRQSLGQGLEFLIYFQGNSAPDKSGLPSDRFSAERTGGSVSTLTIQRTQQEDSAVYLCASSLRDRGRGYTFGSGTRLTVV.

This chain uses TRBV7-8 with TRBJ2-3, with D possibly being TRBD1 (6 bases). Germline-derived CDR1 and CDR2 are SGHVS and FQNEAQ. Trimming removed 5 bases at V and 3 bases at J, with 15 bases between. The CDR3 has 15 residues. The chain's CDR3 is CASSPTGMGTDTQYF. The CDR3 bases are TGTGCCAGCAGCCCCACAGGGATGGGAACAGATACGCAGTATTTT.

This clone was detected only a few times. This rearrangement joins TRBV19 to TRBJ2-1; 13 bases map to TRBD2. The V gene's germline CDR1 is LNHDA and CDR2 SQIVND (reference sequence). Trimming cost V 5 bases and J 7 bases; bases outside gene matches: 11. The CDR3 covers 17 residues. CDR3 region: CASSPRGLAGSRNEQFF. The CDR3 region has the DNA TGTGCCAGTAGTCCCCGGGGACTAGCGGGGTCTCGAAATGAGCAGTTCTTC.

The chain has TRBV30 and TRBJ1-5, with D perhaps TRBD1 (5 bases). Germline CDR1 reads GTSNPN; CDR2 reads SVGIG (reference sequence). The CDR3 contains 13 residues. The V and J ends lost 3 bases and 9 bases respectively, with 15 bases between them. CDR3 sequence reads: CAWRGEQDRPQHF. In DNA form, the CDR3 reads TGTGCCTGGAGAGGCGAACAGGATAGGCCCCAGCATTTT.

This clone was observed once. A read error may account for a junction end that differs from germline. This rearrangement joins TRBV30 to TRBJ1-3, with 7 nucleotides matching TRBD1. This CDR3 has 15 amino acids. Germline CDR1 and CDR2: GTSNPN and SVGIG (reference sequence). CDR3 residues: CAWSGTSTGSQPADF. For the CDR3, the DNA is TGTGCCTGGAGTGGTACCTCGACAGGGTCCCAGCCCGCAGATTTT. Full variable domain (rest looked up from reference TRBV30 and TRBJ1-3): SQTIHQWPATLVQPVGSPLSLECTVEGTSNPNLYWYRQAAGRGLQLLFYSVGIGQISSEVPQNLSASRPQDRQFILSSKKLLLSDSGFYLCAWSGTSTGSQPADFGEGSWLTVV.

This clone showed up just a few times. The chain joins TRBV25-1 to TRBJ1-1, with D uncertain. V dropped 7 bases and J dropped 4 bases, with 10 bases sitting between them. The CDR3 loop spans 12 amino acids. Per germline, CDR1 MGHDK and CDR2 SYGVNS. CDR3 in amino acids: CASKAWSTEAFF. CDR3 sequence (DNA): TGTGCCAGCAAGGCCTGGAGCACTGAAGCTTTCTTT.

The V and J genes are TRBV6-2 or TRBV6-3 and TRBJ2-3, with TRBD2 identical over 10 bases. CDR1 and CDR2 from the germline V gene are MNHEY and SVGEGT. V was clipped by 2 bases and J by 7 bases; unmatched bases: 6. This CDR3 comprises 15 residues. In DNA form, the CDR3 reads TGTGCCAGCAGTTACAGCGGGGGGGCCGTCCATACGCAGTATTTT. Protein: CASSYSGGAVHTQYF.

In its sample, this clone was seen many times. V is TRBV4-1 and J is TRBJ2-2; the D gene is possibly TRBD1 (6 bases). The V end was cut by 4 bases, the J end by 0 bases, with 6 bases between. Germline V gives CDR1 MGHRA, CDR2 YSYEKL. The CDR3 consists of 14 residues. The CDR3 loop reads CASSPGANTGELFF. In nucleotides, the CDR3 is TGCGCCAGCAGCCCAGGGGCGAACACCGGGGAGCTGTTTTTT.